This T cell receptor beta chain was retrieved from a study of technical replicates of blood from several donors. Assay used: immunoSEQ multiplex PCR; TCRdb lists only in-frame clones, some missing. The profile shows roughly 70,000 clones, just under 95% of them singletons. Sequencing was done on a sample of T cells isolated from PBMCs. The receptor was isolated from a human donor in good health.

CDR3 DNA sequence: TGCGCCAGCAGCTTAAGGACAGATGATGAAAAACTGTTTTTT. Translated, it gives CASSLRTDDEKLFF. The chain has TRBV5-1 and TRBJ1-4; D is possibly TRBD1 (6 bases). The CDR3 is made up of 14 amino acids. Germline V lookup: CDR1 SGHRS, CDR2 YFSETQ. V was trimmed by 2 bases and J by 6 bases, leaving 11 bases between them.